Listed here is a single T cell receptor (beta chain). It lacks a known antigen. No much larger clonotype is one base removed from it; base qualities were not supplied. This specimen comes from a study of a mutant IDH1 vaccine in newly diagnosed glioma (dated by TCRdb to the early 2020s). Study-level background: The roughly 32 treated patients were roughly 60% male and around 40% female, with a mean age of approximately 40 years. Prior to enrollment, standard therapy consisting of radiotherapy alone, temozolomide alone, or radiochemotherapy with temozolomide had been administered to patients, with the combination being received by most patients. For exploratory analyses, longitudinal TCRB deep sequencing was carried out in about two dozen treated patients wherever samples were available. Peripheral blood samples were drawn at six visits, namely V03 (baseline), V05, V07, V10, V12 and V13.

Its CDR3 holds 16 amino acids, cysteine through phenylalanine. The only DNA kept is the CDR3, 48 bases in frame from the first base. Germline trimming amounts to 4 bases on V and 4 bases on J, with 8 as the count of junction bases outside the gene matches. Taken from the germline V gene, the CDR1 and CDR2 loops are SGHVS and FQNEAQ. The library was obtained by the immunoSEQ multiplex PCR assay. The hsTCRB Kit was used according to the manufacturer's protocol to amplify rearranged TCR beta chain sequences. An Illumina MiSeq was used to sequence the TCRB libraries. Processing in the source paper ran as follows. The kit vendor's proprietary platform handled demultiplexing, trimming and gene mapping. Here the immuneACCESS table is served through TCRdb, limited to in-frame sequences with V and J called. Missing clones are a known gap in these copies; in checked studies unresolved V genes cover under half, and the rest lacks a known reason. The V and J calls and the clone size are those of that table, but D and trimming were determined from the DNA. A total of roughly 38,000 clones appear in this sample, approximately 78% of them only once. The leading ten clones occupy less than 9.5% of the sample.

Findings and caveats that apply to the study as a whole: Availability determined which PBMC samples were chosen for TCRB deep sequencing. It was noted by the authors that analyses of patient blood samples could not be reproduced owing to sample limitations. Pseudoprogression appeared unrelated to alterations in the top peripheral T cell clonotypes detected by TCRB sequencing. Immune responses induced by the vaccine were seen in 90% to 95% of patients across multiple MHC alleles.

The time point label here, explained by the study, means: baseline, week 1 (first vaccination visit). Reading the label with the study, this specimen's treatment or condition is: pre-vaccination baseline after standard-of-care therapy. Newly diagnosed WHO grade 3 or 4 IDH1-mutant astrocytomas showing loss of nuclear ATRX were present in the donors. The samples were drawn from NOA16, a multicentre, single-arm, open-label phase I trial in Germany that tested a mutant IDH1 peptide vaccine in humans for the first time. For immunogenicity testing, the blood drawn at visit V03 was used as the baseline sample. Genomic DNA for TCRB sequencing was isolated from EDTA blood with the DNeasy Blood and Tissue Kit.

The chain was built from TRBV7-8 and TRBJ2-2; TRBD2 fits 8 bases in the junction. This clonotype was obtained from a man aged 35-49 years with glioma. Some clones in this sample may be carry-over from other donors' samples. The starting material was PBMCs, obtained from a glioma patient treated with radiotherapy, temozolomide or both. The CDR3 sequence is CASSSKSGGLTGELFF. The DNA sequence is TGTGCCAGCAGCTCCAAGAGCGGGGGACTCACCGGGGAGCTGTTTTTT. Supplemented by the reference TRBV7-8 and TRBJ2-2 proteins around the CDR3, the complete variable domain is GAGVSQSPRYKVAKRGQDVALRCDPISGHVSLFWYQQALGQGPEFLTYFQNEAQLDKSGLPSDRFFAERPEGSVSTLKIQRTQQEDSAVYLCASSSKSGGLTGELFFGEGSRLTVL.